This T cell receptor beta chain was documented in a study of OX40 agonist ivuxolimab in advanced cancers. Study information: Hepatocellular carcinoma, melanoma, renal cell or head and neck cancer was diagnosed in the dose-escalation patients.

Repertoires were generated with immunoSEQ multiplex PCR, while TCRdb's copy carries only in-frame clones and drops some. Among approximately 25,000 clones listed, just over 85% were seen once. Germline assignment: CDR1 SGHDT and CDR2 YYEEEE. Trimming stripped 4 bases from V and 4 bases from J, with 9 bases between. CDR3 length: 13 amino acids. This receptor was taken from an adult with an advanced solid tumor such as melanoma, head and neck, liver or kidney cancer. The chain joins TRBV5-6 to TRBJ2-1; possible D gene TRBD2, 5 bases. Sequenced material: CD4+ or CD8+ T cells sorted from blood, taken in a trial of the OX40 agonist ivuxolimab. The DNA of the CDR3 is TGTGCCAGCAGCACCGGACTGTACAATGAGCAGTTCTTC. Protein: CASSTGLYNEQFF. The complete variable domain, with remaining parts taken from reference TRBV5-6 and TRBJ2-1, reads DAGVTQSPTHLIKTRGQQVTLRCSPKSGHDTVSWYQQALGQGPQFIFQYYEEEERQRGNFPDRFSGHQFPNYSSELNVNALLLGDSALYLCASSTGLYNEQFFGPGTRLTVL.